These T cell receptor beta chains were read from a single sample in a study of blood T cell repertoires in COVID-19. The repertoire was sequenced with immunoSEQ multiplex PCR; TCRdb's copy has only in-frame clones and lacks some. This table has about 370,000 clones, roughly 89% appearing once. The sequencing input was peripheral blood. The source of these receptors is a man younger than 30 with active or convalescent COVID-19. The CDR3 runs from the conserved cysteine through the conserved F or W. Fields, in order: D gene, V gene, clone size, J gene, CDR3 DNA, CDR3 protein. D genes are given only for firm matches. Only some rows state a clone size, as once, few, many or a class for expanded clones.

NA	TRBV7-8	NA	TRBJ1-5	TGTGCCAGCAGCCTAGACAGTAGCAATCAGCCCCAGCATTTT	CASSLDSSNQPQHF
NA	TRBV7-8	NA	TRBJ1-6	TGTGCCAGCAGCTTCCTTGGGGGCGAGAGCTCCTATAATTCACCCCTCCACTTT	CASSFLGGESSYNSPLHF
NA	TRBV12-3/TRBV12-4	once	TRBJ1-1	TGTGCCAGCAGTTATACAGTGGGTTCTGAAGCTTTCTTT	CASSYTVGSEAFF
NA	TRBV12-2	NA	TRBJ1-2	TGTGCAAGTCGCTTAGAAAGGGACAGAAGCTATGGCTACACCTTC	CASRLERDRSYGYTF
TRBD2	TRBV7-7	NA	TRBJ2-1	TGTGCTAGCAGCTTAGAGGTCTGGACTAGCGGGAACCAGTTCCACAATGAGCAGTTCTTC	CASSLEVWTSGNQFHNEQFF
TRBD1	TRBV5-1	NA	TRBJ2-7	TGCGCCAGCAGCCACCGGGACAGGTCCTACGAGCAGTACTTC	CASSHRDRSYEQYF
TRBD2	TRBV4-1	NA	TRBJ2-5	TGCGCCAGCAGCCAAGATCGCGCGGGGGGGCGGGTGACCCAGTACTTC	CASSQDRAGGRVTQYF
NA	TRBV19	NA	TRBJ1-1	TGTGCCAGTAGTATAGTGTCTGGGGCCGAAGCTTTCTTT	CASSIVSGAEAFF
TRBD2	TRBV13	NA	TRBJ2-1	TGTGCCAGCAGCTATGGACTAGCGGTTAATGAGCAGTTCTTC	CASSYGLAVNEQFF
NA	TRBV9	NA	TRBJ2-2	TGTGCCAGCAGCGTAGAGGGCGGGTCCGCCGGGGAGCTGTTTTTT	CASSVEGGSAGELFF
TRBD2	TRBV7-2	NA	TRBJ2-5	TGTGCCAGCAGCACCAGTAGCGGGGGGGCCGGAGAGACCCAGTACTTC	CASSTSSGGAGETQYF
TRBD1	TRBV5-1	many	TRBJ2-2	TGCGCCAGCAGCCCACCGGGCCAGGGGGACACCGGGGAGCTGTTTTTT	CASSPPGQGDTGELFF
TRBD2	TRBV27	NA	TRBJ2-1	TGTGCCAGCAGGCTAGGGACTAGCTCCGACAATGAGCAGTTCTTC	CASRLGTSSDNEQFF